The clone carrying this T cell receptor (beta chain) was recorded a few times. Its target is unknown. Profiling relied on immunoSEQ multiplex PCR, and the TCRdb table lists in-frame clones only, not all of them. The table records 150,000 to 250,000 clones, around three quarters of them present only once. Germline lookup yields CDR1 SGHAT and CDR2 FQNNGV. V was pared by 4 bases and J by 0 bases, with 7 bases between. CDR3 length: 13 residues. The sample belongs to a study of cytotoxic CD8 clonotypes in ibrutinib-treated CLL. At the level of the study: Researchers reported about 10 relapsed/refractory and roughly 14 treatment-naive patients, 17 to 18 of them IGHV unmutated. Study-level results: Starting clonality was above that of age-matched healthy donors and tracked circulating CD8+ T-cell counts.

The sequence derives from a human donor with chronic lymphocytic leukemia. V is TRBV11-2 and J is TRBJ2-7, with D perhaps TRBD2 (6 bases). Source: PBMCs, taken after 24 months of ibrutinib treatment. CDR3 residues: CASSSGLSYEQYF. CDR3 bases: TGTGCCAGCAGCTCGGGACTCTCCTACGAGCAGTACTTC.